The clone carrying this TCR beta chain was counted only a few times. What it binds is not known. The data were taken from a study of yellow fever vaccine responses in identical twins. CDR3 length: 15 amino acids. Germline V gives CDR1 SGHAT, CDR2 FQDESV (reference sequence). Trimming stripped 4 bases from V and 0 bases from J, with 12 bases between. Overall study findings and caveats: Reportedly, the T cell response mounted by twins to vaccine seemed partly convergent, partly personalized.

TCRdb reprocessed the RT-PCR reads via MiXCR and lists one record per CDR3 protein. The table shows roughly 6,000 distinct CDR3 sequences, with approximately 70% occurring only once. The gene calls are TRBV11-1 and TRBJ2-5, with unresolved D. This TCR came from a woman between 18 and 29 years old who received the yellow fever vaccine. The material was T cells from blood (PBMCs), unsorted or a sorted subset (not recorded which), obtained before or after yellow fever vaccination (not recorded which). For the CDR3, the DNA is TGTGCCAGCAGCTACGGCAGCCAAAACCAAGAGACCCAGTACTTC. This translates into CASSYGSQNQETQYF.